The clone carrying this T cell receptor (beta chain) was counted a single time. Germline V gene lookup returns CDR1 SEHNR and CDR2 FQNEAQ (reference sequence). V was trimmed by 5 bases and J by 0 bases, leaving 9 bases between them. This CDR3 comprises 14 residues. Cohort 3 donors were reported recovered after two negative PCRs, clearance, or symptom resolution. This specimen comes from a study of blood T cell repertoires in COVID-19. Study overall: Some COVID-19 samples were acute and others convalescent; all came from the United States, Italy and Spain.

How the authors handled the data: The assay estimated nucleated cells by amplifying reference gene primers. TCRdb's copy holds only in-frame clones and misses some; the assay was immunoSEQ multiplex PCR. V and J calls and clone size are copied from that table; D and trimming were computed from the DNA. The sample includes about 270,000 clones, 80% to 90% seen only once; the top ten take less than 20%. This TCR was recovered from a young man who had recovered from COVID-19. V usage is TRBV7-9 and J usage is TRBJ2-3; D is uncertain. The specimen was PBMCs or T cells enriched from blood (not recorded which). CDR3 DNA sequence: TGTGCCAGCAGCGCGATAAGTAGCACAGATACGCAGTATTTT. Residues: CASSAISSTDTQYF.